This T cell receptor (beta chain) was recorded in a study of cytomegalovirus exposure and HLA in healthy donors (TCRdb year 2017). Describing the broader study: An earlier analysis of some 600 of the donors reported approximately 280 Gb of sequence data and around 100 million unique TCR beta sequences obtained from some 200 million T cells. Typing coverage differed by locus: A, B, C, DRB1 and DQB1 were typed in roughly 620-640 donors, DQA1 in about 500, DPA1 in nearly 610, and DPB1 in 450 to 480. Among roughly 400 genotyped donors of the cohort, an average of approximately 240,000 unique TCR beta nucleotide sequences was sequenced per donor, of which approximately 18% were non-productive. To predict cytomegalovirus infection status, the study combined high-throughput TCR immunosequencing, statistical association of individual TCRs with disease status, and machine learning. Because of strong linkage in the cohort, roughly five DR-DQ haplotypes were treated as single units for association and clustering. Every repertoire in the discovery cohort had been generated on one and the same sequencing platform. A later genetic analysis took genome-wide SNP genotypes for about three fifths of the 666 donors and used that subset as a discovery cohort. A later analysis re-examined previously published TCR beta repertoires from 600 to 700 donors and added high-resolution HLA genotyping to investigate patterns of TCR occurrence. The aim of the study was to test whether cataloging public T cell receptors could identify signatures of past pathogen exposure. Both class I and class II loci were covered by HLA typing, at four-digit resolution. The later analysis used no new phenotypic data to find candidate immune exposures, relying instead on TCR beta sequences and their occurrence across donors. An earlier analysis of several hundred of the donors used high-throughput TCR beta sequencing to judge whether each TCR beta V gene segment behaved as functional or pseudogenic. Using immunosequencing, the study profiled T cell repertoires from some 670 subjects and related those repertoires to cytomegalovirus serostatus. An early release covering roughly 640 HLA-typed donors comprised approximately 290 gigabases of sequencing data and about 90 million unique TCR sequences. Donor age, sex, ethnicity and CMV serostatus were collected together with the repertoire data. The genetic ancestry cluster associated with self-reported Caucasian donors included 81% of the roughly 410 genotyped donors. Besides the first cohort of 666 subjects, a separate validation cohort made up of around 120 different subjects was used. Beyond this particular receptor, the publication reports: Correlated functional status among segregating V segments might be attributable to linkage disequilibrium, but an unknown experimental factor could not be ruled out. In the study, around 150 TCR beta chains were listed as associated with cytomegalovirus. Presence/absence analyses assumed roughly uniform sequencing depth across donors, an assumption that may not hold. A further reported finding was that TCR beta sequences accurately predicted the HLA-A and HLA-B alleles for most subjects in the first cohort. A later analysis associated about 17,000 TCR beta sequences with specific HLA alleles at a false discovery rate of 0.05. An earlier analysis of some 560 of the donors showed that most TCR beta V segments appeared in productive rearrangements either about 87% or about 30% of the time, which broadly matched IMGT annotations. For the cohort, immune exposure information was limited to CMV serostatus. Only TCR beta chains were sequenced in this cohort, and the absence of alpha or paired-chain data limited detectable features. It was suggested by the authors that the approach could potentially be generalized to other disease states and immunological phenotypes. In a later analysis, TCR association rates were found to vary across HLA loci, with the most associated TCRs seen for DRB1 alleles and the fewest for HLA-C alleles. Because HLA typing was unavailable for some donors at each locus, only the typed subset was used in association tests. A later genetic analysis associated a missense DCLRE1C variant with V-gene and J-gene trimming of TCR beta chains, and an independent cohort replicated the association. A later analysis reported that several top co-occurrence clusters appeared linked to parvovirus B19, influenza, CMV and Epstein-Barr virus. Compared with the roughly 600-donor mean, donors in an Asian-associated ancestry cluster had fewer N-insertions in productive TCRs, according to a later genetic analysis. The classifier was reported to diagnose cytomegalovirus status with high specificity and sensitivity in both the original cohort and the validation cohort. A cluster of highly shared sequence variants was judged likely to be a technical artifact of the sequencing pipeline. Most TCR sequences were seen in very few donors, while some public TCRs were found in many individuals. When HLA alleles, especially DR and DQ, strongly co-occurred, TCR associations were difficult to assign to individual alleles. In vitro tests confirmed that a few of the cytomegalovirus-associated TCR beta chains recognize cytomegalovirus antigens. In a later analysis, most CMV-associated TCR beta chains were found to appear HLA-restricted, with HLA associations seemingly driven largely by CMV exposure. Because counts were too low, 15 to 20 rarely observed V segments, including chromosome 9 orphons, were excluded from the earlier analysis of under 650 of the donors. Some IMGT-functional V segments, including TRBV6-2 and TRBV6-3, could not be distinguished by the 87-base-pair reads and were therefore excluded. In a later analysis, HLA-associated TCR beta chains were found to be more clonally expanded and to have lower generation probabilities than equally common non-associated chains.

The method was the immunoSEQ multiplex PCR assay. For the multiplex PCR, a mixture combining 60 forward primers for TCR Vbeta segments and 13 reverse primers for TCR Jbeta segments was used. A multiplex PCR assay on genomic DNA amplified the CDR3 region of rearranged TCR beta genes. Amplified TCR beta libraries were sequenced as 87-base-pair reads on the Illumina HiSeq System. The paper's data handling went like this. In a later analysis, some 80 million unique TCR beta chains were counted across the roughly 700 repertoires, and roughly 10 million of these chains were shared by at least two donors. Raw reads were error-corrected and collapsed into unique sequences with a nearest-neighbor algorithm that merged closely related sequences to remove PCR and sequencing errors. To assign V, D and J gene segments, CDR3 sequences were aligned to IMGT reference sequences. Each retained sequence needed at least a six-nucleotide match to both a V gene segment and a J gene segment. Rearrangements were called productive when the CDR3 lacked stop codons and stayed in frame with V and J; all others were non-productive. Following IMGT convention, CDR3 was defined as the stretch from the second conserved V-encoded cysteine up to the conserved J-encoded phenylalanine. Sequences without an unambiguous match to a single V gene segment were excluded from the earlier analysis of a few hundred of the donors. In an earlier analysis of approximately 560 of the donors, a V segment was called functional when productive rearrangements were above 56.7%, and segregating when the standard deviation between donors exceeded 5%. To diagnose cytomegalovirus status from the catalog of TCR beta chain sequences, a statistical classification framework was built. In a later analysis, TCR nucleotide sequences were compared against IMGT/GENE-DB human TR gene sequences so that V and J genes could be assigned. In a later analysis, CDR3 sequences and most-parsimonious VDJ recombination scenarios were assigned using the TCRdist pipeline. A later analysis defined each TCR beta chain by its CDR3 amino acid sequence plus V-gene family, and excluded reads lacking a unique V-gene family. As a way to deal with suspected cross-contamination and a sequencing artifact, a later analysis dropped 640 or so nucleotide sequences that were highly shared and had low generation probability. For each public chain, a later analysis derived a clonal expansion index from normalized ranks of inferred template counts within each repertoire. A later analysis computed generation probabilities with a VDJ recombination model fitted to out-of-frame rearrangements, and checked the results against IGoR. In a later analysis, hypergeometric tests were used to score TCR-TCR, TCR-HLA and TCR-CMV co-occurrence, with a repertoire-size bias correction applied to TCR pairs. False discovery rates were estimated in a later analysis by permuting HLA or CMV assignments 20 times. A later analysis grouped co-occurring TCRs with DBSCAN, adding TCRdist sequence similarity when clustering within HLA-allele-positive subsets. Repertoires with fewer than 30,000 or more than 120,000 public chains were left out of co-occurrence clustering, as were a handful of repertoires with anomalous nucleotide sharing. This is the immuneACCESS table as TCRdb keeps it, with only in-frame sequences that have V and J called. A part of the clones is gone; compared with another copy, unresolved V genes explain less than half, and the rest is unexplained. The DNA was the basis for D and trimming; V, J and clone size are from that table. This sample has 140,000 to 150,000 clones in its table, and 75% of those were observed once. About 7% of the sample lies in the top ten.

The germline V gene sets CDR1 to SGHTA and CDR2 to FQGTGA. At the junction V is shortened by 4 bases and J by 1 base, with 10 bases in between. Reading from cysteine to phenylalanine, the CDR3 counts 15 amino acids. The sequence is cut down to CDR3 DNA, 45 bases in frame from base 1. Regarding this clone: Its binding antigen is unknown. Within one base of it there is no much larger clone, and no base qualities were kept.

The cohort was made up of roughly 670 healthy bone marrow donors. At the time of sampling, every cohort member was nominally healthy, though immune exposures that went unrecorded were likely present. The donor was CMV seronegative and belonged to the group of 320 or so seronegative cohort members. Every donor gave a peripheral blood sample, and the peripheral blood mononuclear cells from that sample were used for TCR beta sequencing. Genomic DNA extraction from the blood cell samples was performed with the Qiagen DNeasy Blood Extraction Kit. The clonotype comes from a man between 25 and 39 years old in good health and CMV-seronegative. The specimen was PBMCs. This chain is built from TRBV7-3 and TRBJ2-2, and possibly TRBD1, on 6 matching bases. The bases read TGTGCCAGCAGCTCGGACAGCTGGAACACCGGGGAGCTGTTTTTT. Its translation is CASSSDSWNTGELFF.